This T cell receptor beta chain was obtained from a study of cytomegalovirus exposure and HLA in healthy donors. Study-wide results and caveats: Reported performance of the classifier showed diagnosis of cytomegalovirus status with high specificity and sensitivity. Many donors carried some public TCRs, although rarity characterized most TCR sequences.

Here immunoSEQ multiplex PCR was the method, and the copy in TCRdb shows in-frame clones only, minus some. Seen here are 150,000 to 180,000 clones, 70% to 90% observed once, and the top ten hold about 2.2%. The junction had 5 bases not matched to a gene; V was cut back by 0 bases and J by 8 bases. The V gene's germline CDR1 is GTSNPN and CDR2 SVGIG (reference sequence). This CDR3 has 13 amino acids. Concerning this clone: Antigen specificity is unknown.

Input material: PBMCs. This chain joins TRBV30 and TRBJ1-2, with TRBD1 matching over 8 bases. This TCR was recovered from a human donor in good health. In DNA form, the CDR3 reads TGTGCCTGGAGTGTACCAGGGGGCGAGGGCTACACCTTC. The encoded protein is CAWSVPGGEGYTF.